This is a list of T cell receptor beta chains from one sample in a study of cytomegalovirus exposure and HLA in healthy donors. The assay was immunoSEQ multiplex PCR, and TCRdb's table has in-frame clones only and misses some. The sample carries some 160,000 clones, 77% recorded once. Sequencing was carried out using PBMCs. The receptors here all came from a man aged 50-59 years in good health and CMV-seropositive. Each CDR3 is given without its conserved first and last residue. The size entry is marked missing in some rows and otherwise reads once, few, many or a size class.

V gene	clone size	J gene	CDR3 protein
TRBV27	-	TRBJ2-7	ASSKKQVNAYEQY
TRBV6-6	-	TRBJ1-1	ASTKTALNTEAF
TRBV11-2	-	TRBJ2-2	ASSGRTGWTGELF
TRBV6-1	-	TRBJ1-1	ASSEAEAWVEAF
TRBV5-1	-	TRBJ1-5	ASSLAFRDYSNQPQH
TRBV7-5	-	TRBJ2-5	ARSLIGQGSQETQY
TRBV12-5	-	TRBJ2-5	ASGSGTGGHQETQY
TRBV29-1	-	TRBJ1-1	SVLRATEAF
TRBV2	-	TRBJ2-5	ASRSTSGDRNGETQY
TRBV13	-	TRBJ2-2	ASSSTGLAGGLGELF
TRBV11-2	-	TRBJ2-5	ASSQTSEGETQY
TRBV10-3	once	TRBJ2-7	AIRGQATYEQY
TRBV5-4	-	TRBJ1-5	ASSLQGSHQPQH
TRBV10-3	-	TRBJ2-3	AISGIAGVDTQY
TRBV7-5	-	TRBJ2-3	ARSLENRLAGGPDTQY
TRBV15	-	TRBJ1-2	ATSSRTGEGGGYT
TRBV30	-	TRBJ2-3	AWTTSGGLHFTDTQY
TRBV4-1	-	TRBJ1-5	ASSRSGTGSDQPQH
TRBV7-9	-	TRBJ2-3	ASSLPRGGGQVDTQY
TRBV4-1	-	TRBJ2-3	ASSQSSGSNTQY
TRBV7-9	-	TRBJ2-7	ASSLMGGKDEQY
TRBV5-4	-	TRBJ2-3	ASSTGTGVTDTQY
TRBV15	-	TRBJ2-5	ATSPRRQGLETQY
TRBV11-2	-	TRBJ2-7	ASSLFVLSEYEQY
TRBV11-2	-	TRBJ2-1	ASRSLVRDNEQF
TRBV6-5	-	TRBJ2-3	ASSYPQGGADTQY
TRBV12-5	-	TRBJ2-5	ASGVGQGAKEAQY
TRBV18	-	TRBJ1-3	ASSPVAGAGNTIY
TRBV7-6	once	TRBJ2-2	ASSFYQGAGTGELF
TRBV27	-	TRBJ2-5	ASSLSQGLAGVETQY
TRBV4-1	-	TRBJ2-1	ASSQGLAGVLSFEQF
TRBV4-3	-	-	ASSRAGTGSSYEQY